These T cell receptor beta chains were read from a single sample in a study of blood T cell dynamics during melanoma immunotherapy. Method: immunoSEQ multiplex PCR; TCRdb's copy keeps in-frame clones and lacks some. The sample records roughly 10,000 clones, approximately 87% being singletons. Material: blood, obtained from a patient treated with checkpoint blockade. These receptors all come from a human donor with melanoma. The CDR3 runs from the conserved cysteine through the conserved F or W. A D gene is named only where the DNA matches it firmly. Clone sizes are given selectively: once, few, many, or a class where the clone is expanded.

TRBD1,TRBV18,TRBJ1-4,-,TGTGCCAGCTCACCGACAGGGGGTACTGAAAAACTGTTTTTT,CASSPTGGTEKLFF
-,TRBV6-5,TRBJ1-1,-,TGTGCCAGCAGTTACGAGGAGGGGACTGAAGCTTTCTTT,CASSYEEGTEAFF
-,TRBV10-1,TRBJ2-1,-,TGCGCCACCGCCGGGACTCAAGACAATGAGCAGTTCTTC,CATAGTQDNEQFF
-,TRBV19,TRBJ2-3,-,TGTGCCAGTAGTATCATCGGGGGTTTAACAGATACGCAGTATTTT,CASSIIGGLTDTQYF
TRBD1,TRBV28,TRBJ2-7,-,TGTGCCAGCAGGACAACGGGACAGGGCCCCGAGCAGTACTTC,CASRTTGQGPEQYF
TRBD1,TRBV5-1,TRBJ2-1,-,TGCGCCAGCAGCTTGGGGACCGGGACAGGGAGGAATAATGAGCAGTTCTTC,CASSLGTGTGRNNEQFF
TRBD2,TRBV11-2,TRBJ2-7,few,TGTGCCAGCAGCTTTGAGACTAGCGGGAGATACGAGCAGTACTTC,CASSFETSGRYEQYF
-,TRBV28,TRBJ1-6,-,TGTGCCAGCAGTGGACAGTTTCATAATTCACCCCTCCACTTT,CASSGQFHNSPLHF
TRBD2,TRBV11-2,TRBJ2-3,-,TGTGCCAGCAGCACGGGACTAGCGGGTGGTGGGGATACGCAGTATTTT,CASSTGLAGGGDTQYF
TRBD1,TRBV11-3,TRBJ1-6,once,TGTGCCAGCAGCTTTCCGGGACAGGGGCTTAATTCACCCCTCCACTTT,CASSFPGQGLNSPLHF
-,TRBV30,TRBJ1-3,-,TGTGCCTGGACCTTTAACGTCAGGGCTGGAAACACCATATATTTT,CAWTFNVRAGNTIYF
-,TRBV6-5,TRBJ1-4,-,TGTGCCAGCAGAGCAGGGTCTGAAAAACTGTTTTTT,CASRAGSEKLFF
-,TRBV2,TRBJ2-6,-,TGTGCCAGCACCTTCTGGGGGGGGCAAGGGGCCAACGTCCTGACTTTC,CASTFWGGQGANVLTF
TRBD2,TRBV30,TRBJ2-4,-,TGTGCCTGGGGGGAGGGACTAGCGGGGCACATTCAGTACTTC,CAWGEGLAGHIQYF
-,TRBV10-1,TRBJ2-2,few,TGCGCCAGCAGTGGAAGGGCTCAGGGTATCCCCGGGGAGCTGTTTTTT,CASSGRAQGIPGELFF
TRBD1,TRBV7-3,TRBJ2-1,-,TGTGCCAGCAGCTCCGGGACAGGGGGTTTCGAGGAGCAGTTCTTC,CASSSGTGGFEEQFF
-,TRBV6-5,TRBJ2-3,once,TGTGCCAGCAGTTACCGACAGAGCACAGATACGCAGTATTTT,CASSYRQSTDTQYF
-,TRBV30,TRBJ2-5,-,TGTGCCTGGAAACCGCCCCAAGAGACCCAGTACTTC,CAWKPPQETQYF
-,TRBV7-2,TRBJ2-5,-,TGTGCCAGCAGCCCCGACAGAAAAGAGACCCAGTACTTC,CASSPDRKETQYF
TRBD1,TRBV11-2,TRBJ1-1,-,TGTGCCAGCAGCTCCCGGACAGGGGGCGCAACCACTGAAGCTTTCTTT,CASSSRTGGATTEAFF
-,TRBV27,TRBJ1-5,-,TGTGCCAGCAGTTTAGGGGCAAAGGGCAATCAGCCCCAGCATTTT,CASSLGAKGNQPQHF
-,TRBV4-1,TRBJ2-1,-,TGCGCCAGCAGCCAAGTTAGCGGAACCTACAATGAGCAGTTCTTC,CASSQVSGTYNEQFF
-,TRBV14,TRBJ1-1,-,TGTGCCAGCAGCCAACAGGGATATACTGAAGCTTTCTTT,CASSQQGYTEAFF
-,TRBV4-1,TRBJ1-5,-,TGCGCCAGCAGCCAAGATCGCCAGCAAAGGCCCCAGCATTTT,CASSQDRQQRPQHF